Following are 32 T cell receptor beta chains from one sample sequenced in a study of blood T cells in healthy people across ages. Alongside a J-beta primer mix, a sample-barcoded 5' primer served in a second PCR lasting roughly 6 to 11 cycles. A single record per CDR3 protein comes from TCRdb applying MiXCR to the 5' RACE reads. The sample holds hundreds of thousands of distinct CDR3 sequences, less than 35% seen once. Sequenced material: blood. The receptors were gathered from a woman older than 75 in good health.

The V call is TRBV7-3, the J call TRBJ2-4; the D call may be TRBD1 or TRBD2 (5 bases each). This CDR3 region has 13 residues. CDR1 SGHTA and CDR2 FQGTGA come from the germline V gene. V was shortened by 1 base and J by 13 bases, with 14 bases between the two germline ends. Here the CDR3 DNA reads TGTGCCAGCAGCTTAAAGAAGGAAGGGGAGCAGTACTTC. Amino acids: CASSLKKEGEQYF.

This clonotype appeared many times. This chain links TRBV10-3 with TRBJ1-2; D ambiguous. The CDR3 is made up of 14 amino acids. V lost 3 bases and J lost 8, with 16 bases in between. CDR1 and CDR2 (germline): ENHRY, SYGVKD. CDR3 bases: TGTGCCATCAGTGACTCGCGGGGATCGATGGGCTACACCTTC. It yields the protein CAISDSRGSMGYTF.

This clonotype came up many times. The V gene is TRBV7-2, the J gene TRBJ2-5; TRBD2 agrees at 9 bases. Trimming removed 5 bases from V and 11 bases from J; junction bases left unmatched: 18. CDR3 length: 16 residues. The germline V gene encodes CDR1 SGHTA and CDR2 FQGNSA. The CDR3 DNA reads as TGTGCCAGCAGCGTGAGAGCGGGGGGACTTTACAATGAGCAGTACTTC. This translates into CASSVRAGGLYNEQYF.

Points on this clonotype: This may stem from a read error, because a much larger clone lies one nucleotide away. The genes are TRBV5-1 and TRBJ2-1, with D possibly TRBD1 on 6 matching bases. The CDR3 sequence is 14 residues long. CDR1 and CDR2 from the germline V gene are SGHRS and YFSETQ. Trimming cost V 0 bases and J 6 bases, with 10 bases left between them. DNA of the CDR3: TGCGCCAGCAGCTTGGACAGGGAAGGCAATGAGCAGTTCTTC. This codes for CASSLDREGNEQFF.

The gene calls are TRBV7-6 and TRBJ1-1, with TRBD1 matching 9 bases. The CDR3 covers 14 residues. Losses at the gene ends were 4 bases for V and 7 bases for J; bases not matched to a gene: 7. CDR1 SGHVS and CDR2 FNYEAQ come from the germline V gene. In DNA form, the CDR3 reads TGTGCCAGCAGCTCACCTGACAGGGGGAGTGAAGCTTTCTTT. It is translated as CASSSPDRGSEAFF.

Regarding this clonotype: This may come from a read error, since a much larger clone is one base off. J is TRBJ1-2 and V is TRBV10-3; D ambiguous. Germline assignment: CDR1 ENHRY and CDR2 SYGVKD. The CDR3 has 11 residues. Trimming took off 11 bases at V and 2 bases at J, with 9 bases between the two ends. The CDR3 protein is CAAGRNYGYTF. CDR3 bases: TGTGCCGCCGGACGGAACTATGGCTACACCTTC.

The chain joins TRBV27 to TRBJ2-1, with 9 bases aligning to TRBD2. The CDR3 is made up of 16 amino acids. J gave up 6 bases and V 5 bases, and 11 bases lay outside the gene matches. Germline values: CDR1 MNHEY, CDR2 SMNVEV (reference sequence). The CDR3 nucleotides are TGTGCCAGCAGTCGGCTGGCAGCGGGAGGCGGCAATGAGCAGTTCTTC. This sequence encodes CASSRLAAGGGNEQFF.

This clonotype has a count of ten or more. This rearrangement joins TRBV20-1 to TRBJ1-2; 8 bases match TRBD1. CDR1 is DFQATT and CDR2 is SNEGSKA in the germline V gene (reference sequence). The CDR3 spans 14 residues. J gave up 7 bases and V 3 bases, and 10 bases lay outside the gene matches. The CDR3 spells CSARDPGGRLGYTF. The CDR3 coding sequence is TGCAGTGCTAGGGATCCAGGGGGCCGGCTTGGCTACACCTTC.

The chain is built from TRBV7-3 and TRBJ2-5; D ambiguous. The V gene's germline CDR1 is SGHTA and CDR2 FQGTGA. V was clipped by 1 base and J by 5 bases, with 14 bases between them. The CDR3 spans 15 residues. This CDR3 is CASSLIPGFVETQYF. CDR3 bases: TGTGCCAGCAGCTTAATCCCGGGTTTCGTGGAGACCCAGTACTTC.

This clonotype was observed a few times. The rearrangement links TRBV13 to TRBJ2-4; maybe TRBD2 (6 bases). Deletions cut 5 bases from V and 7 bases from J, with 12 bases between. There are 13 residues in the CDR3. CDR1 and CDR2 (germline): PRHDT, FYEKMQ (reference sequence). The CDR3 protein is CASSTSGHNIQYF. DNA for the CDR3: TGTGCCAGCAGCACAAGCGGGCACAACATTCAGTACTTC.

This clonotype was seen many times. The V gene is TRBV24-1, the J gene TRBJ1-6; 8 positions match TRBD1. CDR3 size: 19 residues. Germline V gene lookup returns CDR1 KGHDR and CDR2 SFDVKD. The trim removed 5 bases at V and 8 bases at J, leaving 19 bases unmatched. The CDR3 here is CATSAFGQGISLLHSPLHF. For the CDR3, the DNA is TGTGCCACCAGTGCGTTCGGACAGGGAATCTCTCTACTACATTCACCCCTCCACTTT.

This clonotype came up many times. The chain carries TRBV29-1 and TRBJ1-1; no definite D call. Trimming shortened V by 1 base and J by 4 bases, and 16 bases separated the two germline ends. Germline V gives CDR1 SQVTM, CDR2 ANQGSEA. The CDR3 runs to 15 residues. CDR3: CSVEVSGYLGTEAFF. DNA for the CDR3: TGCAGCGTTGAAGTTTCCGGGTATTTGGGCACTGAAGCTTTCTTT.

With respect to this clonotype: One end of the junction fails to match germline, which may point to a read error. The CDR3 loop reads CASSPQGTNHGYTF. CDR3 nucleotides: TGTGCCAGCTCACCACAGGGAACTAACCATGGCTACACCTTC. The V gene is TRBV18, the J gene TRBJ1-2; D gene uncertain. Per germline, CDR1 KGHSH and CDR2 LQKENI. The CDR3 is 14 residues long.

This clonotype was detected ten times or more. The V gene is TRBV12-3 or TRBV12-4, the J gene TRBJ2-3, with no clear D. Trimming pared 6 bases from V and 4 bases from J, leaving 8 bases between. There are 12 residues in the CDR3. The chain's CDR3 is CASRFPPDTQYF. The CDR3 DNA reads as TGTGCCAGCAGGTTCCCTCCAGATACGCAGTATTTT.

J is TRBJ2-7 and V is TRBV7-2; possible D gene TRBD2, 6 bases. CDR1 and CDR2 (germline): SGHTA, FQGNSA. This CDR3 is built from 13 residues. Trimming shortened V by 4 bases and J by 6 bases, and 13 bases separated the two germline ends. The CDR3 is CASSSRGWGEQYF. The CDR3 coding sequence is TGTGCCAGCAGCTCCCGGGGGTGGGGCGAGCAGTACTTC.

CDR3 protein: CASSLARLLSSGANVLTF. The CDR3 nucleotides read TGTGCCAGCAGTTTAGCCAGGCTCCTATCCTCTGGGGCCAACGTCCTGACTTTC. The V call is TRBV28, the J call TRBJ2-6; D is unclear. CDR3 length equals 18 residues. Germline values: CDR1 MDHEN, CDR2 SYDVKM. The V gene lost 2 bases and the J gene lost 0 bases, with 14 bases spanning the gap.

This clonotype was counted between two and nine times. The CDR3 DNA reads TGTGCCAGCAGCTTAGGGGCTAGCGGTAACACCGGGGAGCTGTTTTTT. It encodes CASSLGASGNTGELFF. The rearrangement links TRBV7-2 to TRBJ2-2; 7 bases are a match to TRBD2. V gave up 1 base and J gave up 2 bases; unmatched junction bases: 4. Germline V gene lookup returns CDR1 SGHTA and CDR2 FQGNSA. CDR3 length: 16 residues.

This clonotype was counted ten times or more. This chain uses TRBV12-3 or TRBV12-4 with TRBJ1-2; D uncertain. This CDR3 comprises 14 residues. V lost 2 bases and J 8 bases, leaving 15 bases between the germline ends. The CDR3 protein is CASSLPIAVGGYTF. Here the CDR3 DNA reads TGTGCCAGCAGTTTACCCATCGCCGTTGGGGGCTACACCTTC.

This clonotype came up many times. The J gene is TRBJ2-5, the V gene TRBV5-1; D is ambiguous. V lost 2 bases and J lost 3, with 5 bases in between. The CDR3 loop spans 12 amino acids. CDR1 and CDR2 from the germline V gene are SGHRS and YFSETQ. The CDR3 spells CASSFGEETQYF. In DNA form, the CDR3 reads TGCGCCAGCAGCTTTGGGGAAGAGACCCAGTACTTC.

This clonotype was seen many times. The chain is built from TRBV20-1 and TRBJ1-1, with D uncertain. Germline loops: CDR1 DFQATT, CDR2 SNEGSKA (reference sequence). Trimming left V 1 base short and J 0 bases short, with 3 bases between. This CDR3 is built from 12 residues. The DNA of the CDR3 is TGCAGTGCTAGAGCAATGAACACTGAAGCTTTCTTT. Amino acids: CSARAMNTEAFF.

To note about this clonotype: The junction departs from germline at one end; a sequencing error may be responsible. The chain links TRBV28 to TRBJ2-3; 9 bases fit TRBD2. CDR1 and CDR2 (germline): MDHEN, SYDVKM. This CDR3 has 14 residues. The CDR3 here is CASSPGTSTDAQYF. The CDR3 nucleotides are TGTGCCAGCAGTCCTGGGACTAGCACAGATGCGCAGTATTTT.

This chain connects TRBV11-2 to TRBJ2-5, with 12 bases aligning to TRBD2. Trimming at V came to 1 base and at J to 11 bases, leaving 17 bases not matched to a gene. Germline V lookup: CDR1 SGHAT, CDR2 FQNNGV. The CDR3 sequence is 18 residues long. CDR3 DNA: TGTGCCAGCAGCTTAGGCTGGGCTAGCGGGGGGGCGGGGAATGAGCAGTACTTC. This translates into CASSLGWASGGAGNEQYF.

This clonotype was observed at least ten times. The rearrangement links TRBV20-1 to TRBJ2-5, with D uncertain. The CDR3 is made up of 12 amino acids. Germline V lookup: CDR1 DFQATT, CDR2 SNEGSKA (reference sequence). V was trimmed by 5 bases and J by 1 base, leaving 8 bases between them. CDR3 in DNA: TGCAGTGCTGCGACAATCCAAGAGACCCAGTACTTC. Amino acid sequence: CSAATIQETQYF.

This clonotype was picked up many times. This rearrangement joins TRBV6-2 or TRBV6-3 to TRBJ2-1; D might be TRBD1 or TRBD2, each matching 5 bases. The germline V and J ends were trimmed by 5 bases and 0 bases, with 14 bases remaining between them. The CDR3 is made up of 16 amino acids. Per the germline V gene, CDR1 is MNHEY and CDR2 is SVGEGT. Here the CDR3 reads CASSLAWGNSYNEQFF. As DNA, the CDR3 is TGTGCCAGCAGTCTAGCATGGGGGAACTCCTACAATGAGCAGTTCTTC.

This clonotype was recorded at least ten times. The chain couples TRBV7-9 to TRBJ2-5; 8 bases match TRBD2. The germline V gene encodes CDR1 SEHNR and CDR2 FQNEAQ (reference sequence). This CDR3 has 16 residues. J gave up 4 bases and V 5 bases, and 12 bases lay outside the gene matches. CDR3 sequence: CASSHPGTSVGETQYF. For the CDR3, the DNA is TGTGCCAGCAGCCACCCCGGGACTAGTGTGGGAGAGACCCAGTACTTC.

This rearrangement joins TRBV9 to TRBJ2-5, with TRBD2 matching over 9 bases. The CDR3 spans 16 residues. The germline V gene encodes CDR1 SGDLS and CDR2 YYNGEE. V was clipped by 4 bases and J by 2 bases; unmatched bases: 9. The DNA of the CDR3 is TGTGCCAGCAGCCCCGGGTCGCGGGGGGGGCAAGAGACCCAGTACTTC. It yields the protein CASSPGSRGGQETQYF.

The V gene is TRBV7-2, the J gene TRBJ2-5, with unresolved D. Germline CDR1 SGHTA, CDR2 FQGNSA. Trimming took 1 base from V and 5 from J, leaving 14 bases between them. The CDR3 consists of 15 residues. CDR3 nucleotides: TGTGCCAGCAGCTTAGTTGCCCTCCGATCGGAGACCCAGTACTTC. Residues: CASSLVALRSETQYF.

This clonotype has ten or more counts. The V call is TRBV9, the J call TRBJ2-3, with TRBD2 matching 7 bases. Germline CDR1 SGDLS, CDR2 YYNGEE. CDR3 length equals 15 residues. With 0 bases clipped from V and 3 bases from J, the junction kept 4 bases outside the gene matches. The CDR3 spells CASSVEGTNTDTQYF. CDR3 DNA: TGTGCCAGCAGCGTAGAGGGGACTAATACAGATACGCAGTATTTT.

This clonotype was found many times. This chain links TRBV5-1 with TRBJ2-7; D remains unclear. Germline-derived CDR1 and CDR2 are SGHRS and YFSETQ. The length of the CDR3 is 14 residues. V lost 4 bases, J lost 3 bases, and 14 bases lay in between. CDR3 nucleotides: TGCGCCAGCAGCCAAATCTATGCGGACTACGAGCAGTACTTC. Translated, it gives CASSQIYADYEQYF.

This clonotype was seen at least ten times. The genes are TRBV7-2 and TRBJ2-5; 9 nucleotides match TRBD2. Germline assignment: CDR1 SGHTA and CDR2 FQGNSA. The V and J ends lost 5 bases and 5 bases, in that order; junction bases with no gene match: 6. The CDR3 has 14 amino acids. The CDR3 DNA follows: TGTGCCAGCAGCAAAAGCGGGGGGCGGGAGACCCAGTACTTC. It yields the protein CASSKSGGRETQYF.

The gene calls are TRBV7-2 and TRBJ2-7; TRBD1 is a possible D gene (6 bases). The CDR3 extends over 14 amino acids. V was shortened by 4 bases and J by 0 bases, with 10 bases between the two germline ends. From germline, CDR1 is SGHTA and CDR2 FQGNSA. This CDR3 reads CASSWDTNSYEQYF. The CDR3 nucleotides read TGTGCCAGCAGCTGGGACACCAACTCCTACGAGCAGTACTTC.

CDR3 protein: CASSLEGAGTEAFF. The CDR3, as DNA: TGCGCCAGCAGCTTGGAGGGGGCAGGCACTGAAGCTTTCTTT. The chain uses TRBV5-1 and TRBJ1-1; 7 bases match TRBD1. The CDR3 extends over 14 amino acids. Trimming took 0 bases from V and 4 from J; bases not matched to a gene: 3. Germline CDR1 is SGHRS and CDR2 is YFSETQ. The whole variable domain, filled in from reference TRBV5-1 and TRBJ1-1, reads KAGVTQTPRYLIKTRGQQVTLSCSPISGHRSVSWYQQTPGQGLQFLFEYFSETQRNKGNFPGRFSGRQFSNSRSEMNVSTLELGDSALYLCASSLEGAGTEAFFGQGTRLTVV.